These 15 T cell receptor beta chains originate from one sample sequenced in a study of T cells in tuberculosis. After thawing and overnight rest, PBMC were stained with GMM-loaded CD1B tetramer, viability dye and anti-CD3 for sorting. CD1B tetramers were loaded with Rhodococcus equi-derived C32 glucose monomycolate. Profiled with immunoSEQ multiplex PCR; TCRdb holds only in-frame clones, not every one. Of about 58,000 clones listed, 88% are singletons. The specimen sequenced was CD1b-GMM tetramer-negative cells sorted from PBMCs. The receptors were sampled from an adult woman with latent tuberculosis.

The chain couples TRBV5-1 to TRBJ2-7; 8 positions agree with TRBD1. The CDR3 contains 14 residues. J was trimmed by 2 bases and V by 4 bases; bases with no gene match: 5. CDR1 is SGHRS and CDR2 is YFSETQ in the germline V gene. The CDR3 sequence: CASSPDRAAYEQYF. The CDR3 region has the DNA TGCGCCAGCAGCCCGGACAGGGCGGCCTACGAGCAGTACTTC. The full variable domain, completed using reference TRBV5-1 and TRBJ2-7, is KAGVTQTPRYLIKTRGQQVTLSCSPISGHRSVSWYQQTPGQGLQFLFEYFSETQRNKGNFPGRFSGRQFSNSRSEMNVSTLELGDSALYLCASSPDRAAYEQYFGPGTRLTVT.

The chain employs TRBV14 and TRBJ1-3; D uncertain. Germline V gives CDR1 SGHDN, CDR2 FVKESK. V was pared by 2 bases and J by 4 bases, with 12 bases between. The CDR3 loop spans 15 amino acids. The CDR3 sequence: CASSQIRGRGNTIYF. Here the CDR3 DNA reads TGTGCCAGCAGCCAAATCAGAGGGCGAGGAAACACCATATATTTT.

The gene calls are TRBV4-2 and TRBJ1-2; D remains unclear. The CDR3 is 15 amino acids. The V and J ends lost 3 bases and 0 bases respectively, with 11 bases between them. The V gene's germline CDR1 is LGHNA and CDR2 YNFKEQ. The CDR3 reads CASSQEQRTNYGYTF. DNA of the CDR3: TGTGCCAGCAGCCAGGAACAGAGAACTAACTATGGCTACACCTTC.

Details on this clone: At one of its ends the junction is not consistent with the germline gene, which may arise from a read error. The J gene is TRBJ2-1, the V gene TRBV5-4, with 11 bases lining up with TRBD2. Germline loops: CDR1 SGHNT, CDR2 YYREEE (reference sequence). This CDR3 contains 14 residues. This CDR3 is CAGSSLAGGNEQFF. As DNA, the CDR3 is TGTGCCGGCAGCTCATTAGCGGGAGGGAACGAGCAGTTCTTC.

The rearrangement joins TRBV7-2 to TRBJ2-7; D gene ambiguous. The germline V gene encodes CDR1 SGHTA and CDR2 FQGNSA. V was shortened by 1 base and J by 1 base, with 8 bases between the two germline ends. This CDR3 is built from 14 residues. The CDR3: CASSLEWLSYEQYF. In nucleotides, the CDR3 is TGTGCCAGCAGCTTAGAGTGGCTTTCCTACGAGCAGTACTTC.

V usage is TRBV7-9 and J usage is TRBJ1-2; D is uncertain. V dropped 8 bases and J dropped 4 bases, with 11 bases sitting between them. CDR1 is SEHNR, CDR2 FQNEAQ, per germline (reference sequence). The CDR3 covers 12 residues. CDR3: CASLSGLYGYTF. Here the CDR3 DNA reads TGTGCCAGCCTATCTGGGCTCTATGGCTACACCTTC.

The chain joins TRBV28 to TRBJ2-7; TRBD2 matches at 8 bases. The CDR3 runs to 14 residues. The germline V gene has CDR1 MDHEN and CDR2 SYDVKM. Trimming at V came to 7 bases and at J to 4 bases, leaving 9 bases not matched to a gene. The CDR3 sequence is CASIPRTSPYEQYF. The CDR3 DNA reads as TGTGCCAGCATCCCCCGGACTAGCCCGTACGAGCAGTACTTC.

The gene calls are TRBV27 and TRBJ2-5; the D gene is possibly TRBD1 (5 bases). The J call is doubtful: the DNA matches TRBJ2-7 better. CDR3 length equals 13 residues. Germline assignment: CDR1 MNHEY and CDR2 SMNVEV (reference sequence). The CDR3 DNA reads TGTGCCAGCAGGGACATAAGCTCCTACGAGCAGTACTTC. Its translation: CASRDISSYEQYF.

Remarks on this clone: An end of the junction does not agree with germline; a read error may underlie this. Other DNA sequences in the sample encode the same CDR3. The chain employs TRBV4-3 and TRBJ1-1; D is ambiguous. The V gene's germline CDR1 is LGHNA and CDR2 YSLEER. This CDR3 is 14 amino acids long. CDR3 DNA: TGCGCCAGCAGCCAAGGAGGGTTAGGCACTGAAGCCTTCTTT. This gives the protein CASSQGGLGTEAFF.

The rearrangement links TRBV28 to TRBJ1-2; 7 positions agree with TRBD1. Germline V gene data show CDR1 as MDHEN and CDR2 as SYDVKM. The CDR3 runs to 15 residues. Germline trimming cut 7 bases from V and 6 bases from J; bases unmatched to any gene: 14. The CDR3 sequence is CASNPQGSSFNGYTF. DNA of the CDR3: TGTGCCAGCAATCCACAGGGGTCCTCTTTTAATGGCTACACCTTC.

V gene TRBV20-1 combines with J gene TRBJ1-2; weak D call: TRBD1 (5 bases). The germline V gene has CDR1 DFQATT and CDR2 SNEGSKA (reference sequence). The CDR3 sequence is 11 residues long. Trimming pared 5 bases from V and 2 bases from J, leaving 6 bases between. Here the CDR3 DNA reads TGCAGTGCTCAGGGCAACTATGGCTACACCTTC. Protein product: CSAQGNYGYTF.

As regards this clone: Other DNA variants within this sample encode the same CDR3. CDR3 loop: CASEGSYNSPLHF. As DNA, the CDR3 is TGTGCCAGCGAGGGCTCCTATAATTCACCCCTCCACTTT. The chain is built from TRBV6-6 and TRBJ1-6; D remains unclear. This CDR3 has 13 amino acids. Germline V lookup: CDR1 MNHNY, CDR2 SVGAGI (reference sequence). V was trimmed by 8 bases and J by 0 bases, leaving 5 bases between them.

This clone was found once. The chain carries TRBV2 and TRBJ1-1; TRBD1 is a possible D gene (6 bases). Germline V lookup: CDR1 SNHLY, CDR2 FYNNEI. The CDR3 is 13 residues long. V was cut by 9 bases and J by 1 base, with 12 bases left in between. CDR3 DNA sequence: TGTGCCAGTAGGGGACACGCGAACACTGAAGCTTTCTTT. Protein product: CASRGHANTEAFF.

The chain combines TRBV7-9 with TRBJ2-5; weak D call: TRBD1 (6 bases). Germline-derived CDR1 and CDR2 are SEHNR and FQNEAQ (reference sequence). This CDR3 has 14 residues. The V gene lost 6 bases and the J gene lost 1 base, with 12 bases spanning the gap. The CDR3 DNA is TGTGCCAGCAGACCCGGGACAATCCAAGAGACCCAGTACTTC. Protein sequence: CASRPGTIQETQYF.

The V call is TRBV12-5, the J call TRBJ1-1; the match to TRBD1 covers 7 bases. Germline trimming cut 2 bases from V and 0 bases from J; bases unmatched to any gene: 3. This CDR3 spans 15 amino acids. CDR1 is LGHNT and CDR2 is FRNRAP in the germline V gene. Written as DNA, the CDR3 is TGTGCTAGTGGTTTGTGGGACAGTTTGAACACTGAAGCTTTCTTT. Translating gives CASGLWDSLNTEAFF. Using reference TRBV12-5 and TRBJ1-1 for the parts outside the CDR3, the full variable domain is DARVTQTPRHKVTEMGQEVTMRCQPILGHNTVFWYRQTMMQGLELLAYFRNRAPLDDSGMPKDRFSAEMPDATLATLKIQPSEPRDSAVYFCASGLWDSLNTEAFFGQGTRLTVV.